These 21 T cell receptor beta chains came from one sample sequenced in a study of Tregs in tolerant kidney transplant recipients. The table came from immunoSEQ multiplex PCR; TCRdb's copy has only in-frame clones and leaves some out. Its clone listing holds 30,000 to 35,000 clones. The sample in question was CD8+ T cells from blood, obtained before the transplant. The source of these receptors is a human donor who received a combined kidney and bone marrow transplant.

With regard to this clone: The CDR3 end lies 3 residues beyond the end of the read and is filled in from the germline J gene. The V call is TRBV2, the J call TRBJ2-7; 8 nucleotides align to TRBD1. CDR1 SNHLY and CDR2 FYNNEI come from the germline V gene. Unmatched junction bases numbered 14, after V lost 6 bases and J lost 4 bases. The CDR3 loop spans 16 amino acids. CDR3 DNA, as far as it was read: TGTGCCAGCAGGCCGCCAGGGCAGGGGGCGTTTTACGAG. The encoded protein is CASRPPGQGAFYE. The whole CDR3 region reads CASRPPGQGAFYEQYF. The full variable domain, rest sourced from reference TRBV2 and TRBJ2-7, is EPEVTQTPSHQVTQMGQEVILRCVPISNHLYFYWYRQILGQKVEFLVSFYNNEISEKSEIFDDQFSVERPDGSNFTLKIRSTKLEDSAMYFCASRPPGQGAFYEQYFGPGTRLTVT.

As concerns this clone: The read finishes 3 residues shy of the CDR3 end, and the germline J gene is used to complete it. This chain joins TRBV19 and TRBJ1-5, with TRBD1 matching 7 bases. V gave up 6 bases and J gave up 0 bases; unmatched junction bases: 8. The CDR3 runs to 16 residues. CDR1 and CDR2 (germline): LNHDA, SQIVND (reference sequence). The CDR3 DNA, read in part, is TGTGCCAGTAGGGGGACAGCCCTTCATAGCAATCAGCCC. The encoded protein is CASRGTALHSNQP. In full, the CDR3 is CASRGTALHSNQPQHF.

With respect to this clone: The read ends 3 residues before the CDR3 terminus; that terminus is restored from the germline J gene. The chain uses TRBV6-1 and TRBJ1-6; D call uncertain. The CDR3 is 12 amino acids. CDR1 is MNHNS and CDR2 is SASEGT in the germline V gene. V lost 4 bases, J lost 4 bases, and 2 bases lay in between. CDR3 loop: CASSAYNSPLHF. Partial CDR3 DNA: TGTGCCAGCAGTGCTTATAATTCACCC.

The CDR3 region is CASDQTYSNQPQHF. The CDR3 bases that were read are TGTGCCAGCGATCAGACTTATAGCAATCAGCCC. The chain carries TRBV19 and TRBJ1-5; no reliable D call. The CDR3 end is not reached by the read, which stops 3 residues before it; the germline J gene fills it in. CDR1 and CDR2 (germline): LNHDA, SQIVND (reference sequence). With 9 bases removed from V and 0 bases from J, the gap between germline ends came to 12 bases. CDR3 length: 14 amino acids. Complete variable domain (other parts from reference TRBV19 and TRBJ1-5): DGGITQSPKYLFRKEGQNVTLSCEQNLNHDAMYWYRQDPGQGLRLIYYSQIVNDFQKGDIAEGYSVSREKKESFPLTVTSAQKNPTAFYLCASDQTYSNQPQHFGDGTRLSIL.

The CDR3 here is CASKKDPGTNEKLFF. CDR3 DNA, as far as it was read: TGTGCCAGCAAAAAGGATCCAGGGACTAATGAAAAA. The chain links TRBV2 to TRBJ1-4, with a weak D call TRBD1 (5 bases). The sequenced fragment ends 3 residues before the CDR3 boundary, so the rest is inferred from the germline J gene. Germline CDR1 reads SNHLY; CDR2 reads FYNNEI. This CDR3 is 15 amino acids long. V was cut by 7 bases and J by 2 bases, with 14 bases left in between.

As regards this clone: From the germline J gene comes the end of the CDR3, since the read stops 3 residues before it. The rearrangement links TRBV19 to TRBJ2-3; a weak D match, TRBD1 (6 bases). The CDR3 is 15 amino acids. Germline V gene lookup returns CDR1 LNHDA and CDR2 SQIVND (reference sequence). Between the trimmed V and J ends, which lost 8 bases and 2 bases, there was a span of 17 bases. CDR3 residues: CASRNEDRYTDTQYF. Partial CDR3 DNA: TGTGCCAGTCGGAATGAAGACAGGTACACAGATACG.

In regard to this clone: The read ends 3 residues early relative to the CDR3; the germline J gene fills the gap. The rearrangement links TRBV13 to TRBJ2-1, with 10 bases identical to TRBD2. CDR1 is PRHDT, CDR2 FYEKMQ, per germline (reference sequence). Trimming at V came to 7 bases and at J to 4 bases, leaving 10 bases not matched to a gene. The CDR3 spans 16 residues. CDR3 region: CASTAGTSARYNEQFF. The DNA read from the CDR3 is TGTGCCAGCACCGCCGGGACTAGCGCACGGTACAATGAG.

In the case of this clone: The CDR3 end is not reached by the read, which stops 3 residues before it; the germline J gene fills it in. The V call is TRBV19, the J call TRBJ1-2, with D tentatively TRBD1 (5 bases). V shed 5 bases and J shed 0 bases, with 19 bases lying between them. Germline V CDR1 and CDR2: LNHDA, SQIVND (reference sequence). The CDR3 runs to 17 residues. The sequenced CDR3 bases are TGTGCCAGTAGTGCACAGGTCCCCTGGATGGCTAACTATGGC. As protein: CASSAQVPWMANYG. The CDR3 in full is CASSAQVPWMANYGYTF.

Note on this clone: The missing CDR3 end, 3 residues past where the read stops, is filled in from the germline J gene. The chain combines TRBV20-1 with TRBJ2-1, with 7 bases identical to TRBD2. CDR3 length equals 13 residues. V lost 6 bases to trimming and J lost 4 bases; unmatched junction nucleotides: 6. Germline V gene data show CDR1 as DFQATT and CDR2 as SNEGSKA (reference sequence). CDR3 sequence reads: CSATGGTYNEQFF. The covered CDR3 bases are TGCAGTGCAACGGGGGGAACTTACAATGAG.

Details on this clone: The CDR3 end is not reached by the read, which stops 3 residues before it; the germline J gene fills it in. The J gene is TRBJ2-7, the V gene TRBV7-2; 9 bases align to TRBD2. Germline V gene lookup returns CDR1 SGHTA and CDR2 FQGNSA. This CDR3 spans 14 amino acids. The V and J ends lost 4 bases and 2 bases, in that order; junction bases with no gene match: 3. The part of the CDR3 DNA that was read is TGTGCCAGCAGCTCTAGCGGGACTACCTACGAG. Residues: CASSSSGTTYE. The entire CDR3 reads CASSSSGTTYEQYF. Drawing the rest from reference TRBV7-2 and TRBJ2-7, the complete variable domain is GAGVSQSPSNKVTEKGKDVELRCDPISGHTALYWYRQSLGQGLEFLIYFQGNSAPDKSGLPSDRFSAERTGGSVSTLTIQRTQQEDSAVYLCASSSSGTTYEQYFGPGTRLTVT.

On this clone: The read ends 3 residues before the CDR3 terminus; that terminus is restored from the germline J gene. The V call is TRBV6-2 or TRBV6-3, the J call TRBJ2-1; D remains ambiguous. Germline CDR1 MNHEY, CDR2 SVGEGT. The V end was cut by 0 bases, the J end by 8 bases, with 8 bases between. This CDR3 spans 13 amino acids. CDR3 loop: CASSYSRNYEQFF. The part of the CDR3 DNA that was read is TGTGCCAGCAGTTACTCGAGAAACTATGAG.

With regard to this clone: The sequence runs out 3 residues before the end of the CDR3; the remainder is reconstructed from the germline J gene. V and J are TRBV19 and TRBJ2-3, with unresolved D. Germline lookup yields CDR1 LNHDA and CDR2 SQIVND (reference sequence). The ends were cut back, 5 bases at V and 1 base at J, with 4 bases in the middle. The CDR3 consists of 12 residues. The DNA read from the CDR3 is TGTGCCAGTAGTTCCGGCACAGATACG. Translation gives CASSSGTDT. The CDR3 reads in full as CASSSGTDTQYF.

With respect to this clone: Sequencing ends 3 residues short of the CDR3 end; the germline J gene provides the rest. This chain joins TRBV5-1 and TRBJ1-1; D gene unclear. This CDR3 has 13 amino acids. V shed 7 bases and J shed 0 bases, with 10 bases lying between them. CDR1 is SGHRS, CDR2 YFSETQ, per germline. The CDR3 is CASRSRLNTEAFF. The sequenced part of the CDR3 DNA is TGCGCCAGCCGATCCAGGCTGAACACTGAA. Combining the CDR3 with reference TRBV5-1 and TRBJ1-1 gives the whole variable domain KAGVTQTPRYLIKTRGQQVTLSCSPISGHRSVSWYQQTPGQGLQFLFEYFSETQRNKGNFPGRFSGRQFSNSRSEMNVSTLELGDSALYLCASRSRLNTEAFFGQGTRLTVV.

Remarks on this clone: From the germline J gene comes the end of the CDR3, since the read stops 3 residues before it. The chain uses TRBV6-2 or TRBV6-3 and TRBJ1-1, with 8 bases that match TRBD1. Germline assignment: CDR1 MNHEY and CDR2 SVGEGT. This CDR3 region has 13 residues. CDR3 in amino acids: CWDRRGMNTEAFF. Incomplete CDR3 DNA: TGTTGGGACAGGAGGGGGATGAACACTGAA.

The sequenced CDR3 bases are TGTGCCAGCAGAGCGGACAGCTACGAG. It translates to CASRADSYE. The entire CDR3 is CASRADSYEQYF. The rearrangement links TRBV2 to TRBJ2-7, with D tentatively TRBD1 (6 bases). The CDR3 end falls 3 residues outside the read, so it is completed with the germline J gene. Looked up from germline, CDR1 is SNHLY and CDR2 is FYNNEI. The CDR3 is made up of 12 amino acids. Trimming pared 6 bases from V and 3 bases from J, leaving 9 bases between. Variable domain in full (rest from reference TRBV2 and TRBJ2-7): EPEVTQTPSHQVTQMGQEVILRCVPISNHLYFYWYRQILGQKVEFLVSFYNNEISEKSEIFDDQFSVERPDGSNFTLKIRSTKLEDSAMYFCASRADSYEQYFGPGTRLTVT.

Of note for this clone: The read gets to within 3 residues of the CDR3 end, and the germline J gene fills in the rest. The chain employs TRBV7-6 and TRBJ2-5, with TRBD1 identical over 7 bases. This CDR3 contains 15 residues. Germline V gene lookup returns CDR1 SGHVS and CDR2 FNYEAQ. Losses at the gene ends were 5 bases for V and 2 bases for J; bases not matched to a gene: 8. The chain's CDR3 is CASSQTGYGQETQYF. Partial CDR3 DNA: TGTGCCAGCAGCCAGACAGGGTACGGGCAAGAGACC.

As concerns this clone: The read is 3 residues too short to cover the CDR3 end, so that end is filled in from the germline J gene. The chain links TRBV7-2 to TRBJ2-2, with D unclear. The germline V and J ends were trimmed by 4 bases and 2 bases, with 2 bases remaining between them. CDR3 length equals 12 residues. Germline V gives CDR1 SGHTA, CDR2 FQGNSA. CDR3 amino acids: CASSSNTGELFF. The part of the CDR3 DNA that was read is TGTGCCAGCAGCTCAAACACCGGGGAG.

The part of the CDR3 DNA that was read is TGTGCCAGTACCTTGACAGGGAACGGGCAAACTGAA. It is translated as CASTLTGNGQTE. The full CDR3 reads CASTLTGNGQTEAFF. The V call is TRBV19, the J call TRBJ1-1; TRBD1 matches at 7 bases. The read finishes 3 residues shy of the CDR3 end, and the germline J gene is used to complete it. The CDR3 spans 15 residues. The V segment lost 7 bases and the J segment 5 bases; nucleotides outside the gene matches: 13. CDR1 is LNHDA and CDR2 is SQIVND in the germline V gene (reference sequence).

In the case of this clone: The read stops 3 residues short of the end of the CDR3; the missing end is completed from the germline J gene. This chain links TRBV5-1 with TRBJ2-2, with 9 bases fitting TRBD2. This CDR3 is 16 amino acids long. Germline assignment: CDR1 SGHRS and CDR2 YFSETQ. V was clipped by 7 bases and J by 4 bases; unmatched bases: 11. CDR3 residues: CASRPTSSGATGELFF. The sequenced CDR3 bases are TGCGCCAGCCGCCCGACGTCTAGCGGGGCCACCGGGGAG.

As for this clone: The read terminates 3 residues ahead of where the CDR3 ends, so the germline J gene completes it. V and J are TRBV6-2 or TRBV6-3 and TRBJ2-3; TRBD2 agrees at 8 bases. With V trimmed by 2 bases and J by 2 bases, 0 bases remained unmatched. The length of the CDR3 is 14 residues. Germline values: CDR1 MNHEY, CDR2 SVGEGT. The CDR3 reads CASSYGLATDTQYF. Incomplete CDR3 DNA: TGTGCCAGCAGTTACGGACTAGCCACAGATACG.

A remark on this clone: With the read ending 3 residues before the CDR3 end, the germline J gene is used to fill in that end. The sample has other DNA sequences that encode this CDR3 too. This chain uses TRBV7-8 with TRBJ2-7; tentatively, D is TRBD1 (6 bases). In germline, CDR1 is SGHVS, CDR2 FQNEAQ. The length of the CDR3 is 16 residues. Trimming cost V 1 base and J 2 bases, with 15 bases left between them. The CDR3 sequence: CASSLGTGHPTYEQYF. The part of the CDR3 DNA that was read is TGTGCCAGCAGCTTAGGTACGGGACACCCAACCTACGAG.